The sequence of this TCR beta chain was determined in a study of T cell repertoires in cytomegalovirus infection. Overall study findings and caveats: HLA-C-restricted TCR beta clonotypes specific for CMV led the ex vivo response.

Trimming stripped 6 bases from V and 4 bases from J, with 18 bases between. This CDR3 is 15 amino acids long. This clonotype was seen ten or more times. Its matching antigen is unknown. TCRdb redid the calling of the reads with MiXCR, one entry per CDR3 protein. This repertoire shows 480,000 or so distinct CDR3 sequences, about 10% found once; its top ten account for more than 8.5%. The V and J genes are TRBV12-3 or TRBV12-4 and TRBJ1-2; no clear D. The receptor was derived from a human donor in good health (CMV status not recorded). Some clones in this sample may be carry-over from other donors' samples. Source material: PBMCs. The CDR3: CASSFTNYHPYGYTF. Written as DNA, the CDR3 is TGTGCCAGCAGCTTCACTAACTATCACCCCTATGGCTACACCTTC.